This T cell receptor beta chain was captured in a study of blood T cell repertoires in COVID-19. The overall study: Acute-phase and convalescent COVID-19 samples originated in the United States, Italy and Spain. Nucleic acid was either cDNA or gDNA, and it came from T cells, B-cell-depleted T cells, or PBMCs.

The table lists this clone with a few counts. Seattle-derived patients entered the study during active infection and were followed longitudinally. In the original processing: Amplification with reference gene primers provided the estimates of nucleated cell counts. Only in-frame clones appear in the TCRdb table, and some are missing; sequencing was by immunoSEQ multiplex PCR. V and J calls and clone size are as listed in that table; D and trimming were resolved from the DNA. Of a few hundred thousand clones in the sample, 65% to 90% were seen once. CDR3 length: 13 residues. V lost 4 bases, J lost 6 bases, and 6 bases stayed unmatched.

The sequence was obtained from a woman in her 70s with COVID-19, enrolled during active disease. The genes are TRBV12-3 or TRBV12-4 and TRBJ2-7; TRBD1 agrees at 7 bases. Sequenced material: peripheral blood. In DNA, the CDR3 is TGTGCCAGCAGTTCCGATTACAGGGGCGAGCAGTACTTC. It translates to CASSSDYRGEQYF.